A selection of T cell receptor beta chains follows, all from one sample in a study of OX40 agonist ivuxolimab in advanced cancers. Libraries were prepared by immunoSEQ multiplex PCR; TCRdb keeps only in-frame clonotypes and omits some of them. The sample yields about 26,000 clones, roughly 90% seen once. Specimen: CD4+ or CD8+ T cells sorted from blood, collected in a trial of the OX40 agonist ivuxolimab. These TCRs come from an adult with an advanced solid tumor such as melanoma, head and neck, liver or kidney cancer. Each CDR3 is given with its conserved first and last residue. The D gene is left open where the match is weak. The size of a clone is reported for some rows only, either as once, few or many, or as a class for expanded clones.

clone_size: NA
v_call: TRBV6-4
j_call: TRBJ2-2
d_call: NA
cdr3_aa: CASSPGPSGTGELFF
cdr3_nt: TGTGCCAGCAGTCCCGGACCGTCGGGCACCGGGGAGCTGTTTTTT

clone_size: NA
v_call: TRBV11-2
j_call: TRBJ2-5
d_call: TRBD2
cdr3_aa: CASSPLAGGRETQYF
cdr3_nt: TGTGCCAGCAGCCCCTTAGCGGGGGGGCGCGAGACCCAGTACTTC

clone_size: few
v_call: TRBV30
j_call: TRBJ1-2
d_call: TRBD1
cdr3_aa: CAWSPTGGSYTF
cdr3_nt: TGTGCCTGGAGTCCGACAGGGGGCAGCTACACCTTC

clone_size: NA
v_call: TRBV9
j_call: TRBJ2-2
d_call: NA
cdr3_aa: CASSSSWAGELFF
cdr3_nt: TGTGCCAGCAGCTCCAGTTGGGCCGGGGAGCTGTTTTTT

clone_size: NA
v_call: TRBV27
j_call: TRBJ2-7
d_call: TRBD2
cdr3_aa: CASRPGTTLYEQYF
cdr3_nt: TGTGCCAGCAGGCCCGGGACTACACTCTACGAGCAGTACTTC

clone_size: NA
v_call: TRBV28
j_call: TRBJ1-3
d_call: NA
cdr3_aa: CASSPIWTVTTGNTIYF
cdr3_nt: TGTGCCAGCAGTCCCATTTGGACGGTTACTACTGGAAACACCATATATTTT

clone_size: NA
v_call: TRBV2
j_call: TRBJ2-7
d_call: TRBD1
cdr3_aa: CASSEGVGTGYEQYF
cdr3_nt: TGTGCCAGCAGTGAAGGGGTGGGGACAGGGTATGAGCAGTACTTC

clone_size: NA
v_call: TRBV7-6
j_call: TRBJ1-5
d_call: NA
cdr3_aa: CASSPTRGFNQPQHF
cdr3_nt: TGTGCCAGCAGCCCGACCCGAGGCTTCAATCAGCCCCAGCATTTT

clone_size: NA
v_call: TRBV2
j_call: TRBJ2-3
d_call: NA
cdr3_aa: CASRTEVTDTQYF
cdr3_nt: TGTGCCAGCAGGACAGAAGTCACAGATACGCAGTATTTT

clone_size: NA
v_call: TRBV25-1
j_call: TRBJ2-5
d_call: NA
cdr3_aa: CASSPNPGETQYF
cdr3_nt: TGTGCCAGCAGTCCAAATCCAGGGGAGACCCAGTACTTC

clone_size: NA
v_call: TRBV28
j_call: TRBJ2-5
d_call: NA
cdr3_aa: CASNPGLQETQYF
cdr3_nt: TGTGCCAGCAATCCGGGACTCCAAGAGACCCAGTACTTC

clone_size: NA
v_call: TRBV30
j_call: TRBJ2-2
d_call: NA
cdr3_aa: CAWSGYGRSNTGELFF
cdr3_nt: TGTGCCTGGAGCGGCTATGGGCGTTCGAACACCGGGGAGCTGTTTTTT